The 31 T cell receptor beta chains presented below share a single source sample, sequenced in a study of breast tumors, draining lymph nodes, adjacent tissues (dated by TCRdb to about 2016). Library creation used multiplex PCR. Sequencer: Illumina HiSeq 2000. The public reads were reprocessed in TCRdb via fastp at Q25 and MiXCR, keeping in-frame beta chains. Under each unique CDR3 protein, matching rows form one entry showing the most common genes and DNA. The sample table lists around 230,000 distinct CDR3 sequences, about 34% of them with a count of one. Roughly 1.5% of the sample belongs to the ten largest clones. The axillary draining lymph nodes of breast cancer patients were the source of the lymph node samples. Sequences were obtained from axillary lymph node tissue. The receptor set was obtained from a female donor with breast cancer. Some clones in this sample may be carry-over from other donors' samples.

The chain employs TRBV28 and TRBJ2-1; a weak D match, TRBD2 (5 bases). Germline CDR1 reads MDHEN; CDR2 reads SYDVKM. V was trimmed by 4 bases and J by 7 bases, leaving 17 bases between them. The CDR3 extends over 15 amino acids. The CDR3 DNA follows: TGTGCCAGCAGTTGGTCTAGCAAAATGCGTAATGAGCAGTTCTTC. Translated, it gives CASSWSSKMRNEQFF.

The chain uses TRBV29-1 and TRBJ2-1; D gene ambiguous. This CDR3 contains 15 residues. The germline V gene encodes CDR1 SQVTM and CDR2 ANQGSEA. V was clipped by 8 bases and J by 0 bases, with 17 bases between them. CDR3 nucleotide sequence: TGCAGCAGTTTCATGGGCAGATTCTCCTACAATGAGCAGTTCTTC. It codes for CSSFMGRFSYNEQFF.

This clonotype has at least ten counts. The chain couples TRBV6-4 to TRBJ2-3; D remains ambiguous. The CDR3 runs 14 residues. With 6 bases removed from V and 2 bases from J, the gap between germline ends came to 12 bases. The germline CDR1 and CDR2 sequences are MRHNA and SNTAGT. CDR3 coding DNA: TGTGCCAGCAGCCCGGGTCGGGCCACAGATACGCAGTATTTT. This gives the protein CASSPGRATDTQYF.

The CDR3 DNA sequence: TGTGCCAGCAGCTTAGAGATAGCGGGGGGGCGAGAGACCCAGTACTTC. This codes for CASSLEIAGGRETQYF. This chain joins TRBV7-2 and TRBJ2-5, with 11 nucleotides matching TRBD2. CDR3 length: 16 amino acids. Germline values: CDR1 SGHTA, CDR2 FQGNSA. Trimming at V came to 1 base and at J to 4 bases, leaving 5 bases not matched to a gene.

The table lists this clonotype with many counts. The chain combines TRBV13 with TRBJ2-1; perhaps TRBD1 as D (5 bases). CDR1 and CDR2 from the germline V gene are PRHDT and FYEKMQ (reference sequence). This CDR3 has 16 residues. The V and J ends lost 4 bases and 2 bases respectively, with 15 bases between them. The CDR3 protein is CASSSLPTETYNEQFF. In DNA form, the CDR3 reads TGTGCCAGCAGCTCCCTCCCGACAGAAACCTACAATGAGCAGTTCTTC.

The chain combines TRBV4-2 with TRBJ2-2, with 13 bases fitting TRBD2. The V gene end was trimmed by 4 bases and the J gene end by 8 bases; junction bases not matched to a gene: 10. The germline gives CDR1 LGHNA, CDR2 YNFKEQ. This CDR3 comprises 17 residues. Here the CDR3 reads CASSRELAGGNGGELFF. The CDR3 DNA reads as TGTGCCAGCAGCCGGGAACTAGCGGGGGGGAATGGGGGGGAGCTGTTTTTT.

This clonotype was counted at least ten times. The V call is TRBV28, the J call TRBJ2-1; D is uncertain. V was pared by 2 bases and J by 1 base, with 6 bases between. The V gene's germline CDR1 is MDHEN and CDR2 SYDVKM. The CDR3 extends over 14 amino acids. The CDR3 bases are TGTGCCAGCAGTTTAATTGGGTCCTACAATGAGCAGTTCTTC. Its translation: CASSLIGSYNEQFF.

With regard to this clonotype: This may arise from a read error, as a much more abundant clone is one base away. The DNA for the CDR3 is TGCAGTGCTAGATCTTGGGGGGCCTCCGGGGAGCTGTTTTTT. Translating it yields CSARSWGASGELFF. This rearrangement joins TRBV20-1 to TRBJ2-2; perhaps D is TRBD1 or TRBD2 (6 bases each). Germline V gives CDR1 DFQATT, CDR2 SNEGSKA (reference sequence). V lost 2 bases, J lost 6 bases, and 13 bases lay in between. There are 14 residues in the CDR3.

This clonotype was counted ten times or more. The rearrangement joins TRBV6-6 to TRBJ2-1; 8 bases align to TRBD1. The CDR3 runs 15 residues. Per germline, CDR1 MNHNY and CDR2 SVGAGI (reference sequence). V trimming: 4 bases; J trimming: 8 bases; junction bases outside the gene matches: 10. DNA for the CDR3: TGTGCCAGCAGTTCCCGACAGGGGAGTACGGATGAGCAGTTCTTC. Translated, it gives CASSSRQGSTDEQFF.

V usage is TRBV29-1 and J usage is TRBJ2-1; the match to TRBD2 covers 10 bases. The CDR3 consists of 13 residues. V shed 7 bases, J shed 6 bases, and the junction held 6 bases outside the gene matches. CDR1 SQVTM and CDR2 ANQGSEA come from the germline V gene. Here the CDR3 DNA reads TGCAGCGGAGCGGGAGGGCCGGTCAATGAGCAGTTCTTC. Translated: CSGAGGPVNEQFF.

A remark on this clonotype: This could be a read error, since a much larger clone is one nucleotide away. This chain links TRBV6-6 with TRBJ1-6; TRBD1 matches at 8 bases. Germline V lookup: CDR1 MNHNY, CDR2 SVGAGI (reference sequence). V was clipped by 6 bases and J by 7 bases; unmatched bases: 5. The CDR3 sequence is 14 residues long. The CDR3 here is CASRRQGMNSPLHF. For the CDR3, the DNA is TGTGCCAGCAGGCGACAGGGGATGAATTCACCCCTCCACTTT.

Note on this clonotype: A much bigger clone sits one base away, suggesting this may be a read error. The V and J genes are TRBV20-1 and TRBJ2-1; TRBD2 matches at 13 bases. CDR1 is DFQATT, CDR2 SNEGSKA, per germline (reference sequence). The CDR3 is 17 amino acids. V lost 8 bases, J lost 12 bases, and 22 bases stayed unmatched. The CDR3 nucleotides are TGCAGTTACCCACCCGCGAGCGGGACTAGCGGGACGGGTGGGCAGTTCTTC. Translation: CSYPPASGTSGTGGQFF.

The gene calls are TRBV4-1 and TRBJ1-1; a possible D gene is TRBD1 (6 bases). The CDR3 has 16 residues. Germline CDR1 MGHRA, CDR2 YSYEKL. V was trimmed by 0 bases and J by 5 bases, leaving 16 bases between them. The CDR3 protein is CASSQDQTQGRTEAFF. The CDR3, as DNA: TGCGCCAGCAGCCAAGATCAGACGCAGGGGAGGACTGAAGCTTTCTTT.

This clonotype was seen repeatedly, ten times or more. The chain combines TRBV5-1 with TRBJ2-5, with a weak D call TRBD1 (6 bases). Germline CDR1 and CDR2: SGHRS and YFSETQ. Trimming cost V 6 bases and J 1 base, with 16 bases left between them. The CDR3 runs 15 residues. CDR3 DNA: TGCGCCAGCAATGACCCGGACAGACTCCAAGAGACCCAGTACTTC. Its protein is CASNDPDRLQETQYF. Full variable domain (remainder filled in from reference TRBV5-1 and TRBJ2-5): KAGVTQTPRYLIKTRGQQVTLSCSPISGHRSVSWYQQTPGQGLQFLFEYFSETQRNKGNFPGRFSGRQFSNSRSEMNVSTLELGDSALYLCASNDPDRLQETQYFGPGTRLLVL.

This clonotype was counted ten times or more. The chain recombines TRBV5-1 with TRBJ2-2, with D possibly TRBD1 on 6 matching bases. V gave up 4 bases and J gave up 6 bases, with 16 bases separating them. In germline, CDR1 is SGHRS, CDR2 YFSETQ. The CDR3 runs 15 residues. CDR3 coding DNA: TGCGCCAGCAGCCAAGGGGGACGGGTCGCCGGGGAGCTGTTTTTT. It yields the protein CASSQGGRVAGELFF.

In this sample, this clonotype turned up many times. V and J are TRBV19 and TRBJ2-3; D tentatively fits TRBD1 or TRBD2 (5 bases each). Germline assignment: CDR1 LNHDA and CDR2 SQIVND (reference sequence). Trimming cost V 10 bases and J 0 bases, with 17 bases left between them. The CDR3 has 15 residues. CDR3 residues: CAIGSPEGSTDTQYF. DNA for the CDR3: TGTGCCATAGGAAGCCCTGAGGGGAGCACAGATACGCAGTATTTT. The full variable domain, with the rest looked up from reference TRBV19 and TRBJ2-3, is DGGITQSPKYLFRKEGQNVTLSCEQNLNHDAMYWYRQDPGQGLRLIYYSQIVNDFQKGDIAEGYSVSREKKESFPLTVTSAQKNPTAFYLCAIGSPEGSTDTQYFGPGTRLTVL.

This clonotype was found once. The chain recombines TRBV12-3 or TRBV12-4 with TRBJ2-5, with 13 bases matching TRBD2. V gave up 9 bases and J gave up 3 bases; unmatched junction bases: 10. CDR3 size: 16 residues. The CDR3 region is CASGLAGVTGKETQYF. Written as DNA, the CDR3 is TGTGCCAGTGGACTAGCGGGGGTCACTGGGAAAGAGACCCAGTACTTC.

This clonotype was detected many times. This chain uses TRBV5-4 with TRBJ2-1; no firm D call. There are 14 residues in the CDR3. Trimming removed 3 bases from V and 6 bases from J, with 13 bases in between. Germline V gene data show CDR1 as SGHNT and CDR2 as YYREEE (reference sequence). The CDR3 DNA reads TGTGCCAGCAGCTGGTCAGTCTCCGTCAATGAGCAGTTCTTC. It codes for CASSWSVSVNEQFF. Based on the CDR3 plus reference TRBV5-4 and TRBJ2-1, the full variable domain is ETGVTQSPTHLIKTRGQQVTLRCSSQSGHNTVSWYQQALGQGPQFIFQYYREEENGRGNFPPRFSGLQFPNYSSELNVNALELDDSALYLCASSWSVSVNEQFFGPGTRLTVL.

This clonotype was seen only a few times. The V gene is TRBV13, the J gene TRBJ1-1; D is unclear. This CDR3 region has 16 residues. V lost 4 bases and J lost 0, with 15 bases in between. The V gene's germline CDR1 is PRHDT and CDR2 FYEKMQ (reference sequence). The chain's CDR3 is CASSYQGGQMNTEAFF. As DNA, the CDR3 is TGTGCCAGCAGCTATCAAGGAGGGCAGATGAACACTGAAGCTTTCTTT.

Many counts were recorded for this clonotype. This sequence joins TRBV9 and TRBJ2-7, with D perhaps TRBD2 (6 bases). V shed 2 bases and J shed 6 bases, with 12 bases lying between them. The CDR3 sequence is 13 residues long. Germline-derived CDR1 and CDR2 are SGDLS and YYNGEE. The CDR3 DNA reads TGTGCCAGCAGCGTTCTACAGGAGGGCGAGCAGTACTTC. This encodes CASSVLQEGEQYF. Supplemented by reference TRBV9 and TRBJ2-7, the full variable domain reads DSGVTQTPKHLITATGQRVTLRCSPRSGDLSVYWYQQSLDQGLQFLIQYYNGEERAKGNILERFSAQQFPDLHSELNLSSLELGDSALYFCASSVLQEGEQYFGPGTRLTVT.

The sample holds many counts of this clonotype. The CDR3 DNA follows: TGTGCCATCAGTGAGAGGGGACAGGAGGGAGATACGCAGTATTTT. Translation gives CAISERGQEGDTQYF. The chain couples TRBV10-3 to TRBJ2-3; 8 bases are shared with TRBD1. The CDR3 consists of 15 residues. After removal of 2 bases from V and 5 bases from J, the junction contained 6 bases not matched to a gene. From germline, CDR1 is ENHRY and CDR2 SYGVKD.

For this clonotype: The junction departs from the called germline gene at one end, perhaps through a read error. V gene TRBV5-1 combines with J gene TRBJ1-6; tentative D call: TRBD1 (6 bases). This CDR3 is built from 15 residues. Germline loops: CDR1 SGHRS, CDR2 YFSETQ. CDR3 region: CASSPYGRGNSPLHF. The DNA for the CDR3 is TGTGCCAGCAGCCCATATGGCAGGGGAAATTCACCCCTCCACTTT.

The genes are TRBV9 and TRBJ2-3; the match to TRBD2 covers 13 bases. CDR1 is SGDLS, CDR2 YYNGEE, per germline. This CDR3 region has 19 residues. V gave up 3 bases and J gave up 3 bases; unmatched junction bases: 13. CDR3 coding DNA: TGTGCCAGCAGCGCAAGGGGAAGGACTAGCGGGAGTAAGACAGATACGCAGTATTTT. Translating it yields CASSARGRTSGSKTDTQYF.

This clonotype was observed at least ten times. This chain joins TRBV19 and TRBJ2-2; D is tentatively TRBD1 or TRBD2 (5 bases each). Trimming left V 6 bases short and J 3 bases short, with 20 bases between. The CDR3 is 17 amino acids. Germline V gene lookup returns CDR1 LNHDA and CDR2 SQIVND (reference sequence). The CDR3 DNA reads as TGTGCCAGTAGCAAGCGATGGGGGTCGGACTACACCGGGGAGCTGTTTTTT. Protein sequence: CASSKRWGSDYTGELFF.

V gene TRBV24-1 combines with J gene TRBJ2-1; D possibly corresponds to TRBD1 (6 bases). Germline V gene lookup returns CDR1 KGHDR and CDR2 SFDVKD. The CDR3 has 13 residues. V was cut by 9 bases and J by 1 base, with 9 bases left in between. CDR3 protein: CATGTQSYNEQFF. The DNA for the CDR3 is TGTGCCACCGGGACACAGTCCTACAATGAGCAGTTCTTC.

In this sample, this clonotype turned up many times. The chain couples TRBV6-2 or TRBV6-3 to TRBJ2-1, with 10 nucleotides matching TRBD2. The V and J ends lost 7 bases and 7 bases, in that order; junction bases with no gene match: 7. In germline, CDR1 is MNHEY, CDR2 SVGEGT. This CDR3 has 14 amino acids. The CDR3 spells CASTQREGWNEQFF. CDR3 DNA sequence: TGTGCCAGCACTCAGCGGGAGGGATGGAATGAGCAGTTCTTC.

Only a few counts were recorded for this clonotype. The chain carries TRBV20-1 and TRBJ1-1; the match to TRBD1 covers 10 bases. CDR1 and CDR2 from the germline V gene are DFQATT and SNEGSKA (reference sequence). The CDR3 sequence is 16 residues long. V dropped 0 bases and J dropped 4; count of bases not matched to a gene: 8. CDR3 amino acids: CSARDRTGGVGTEAFF. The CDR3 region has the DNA TGCAGTGCTAGAGACAGGACAGGGGGGGTGGGCACTGAAGCTTTCTTT.

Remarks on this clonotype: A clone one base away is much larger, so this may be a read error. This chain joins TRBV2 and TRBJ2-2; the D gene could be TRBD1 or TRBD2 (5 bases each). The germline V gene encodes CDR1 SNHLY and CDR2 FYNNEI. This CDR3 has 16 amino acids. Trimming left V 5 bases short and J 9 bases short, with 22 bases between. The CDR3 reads CASSYSPGPPARELFF. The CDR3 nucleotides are TGTGCCAGCAGTTACTCGCCGGGACCTCCGGCCCGGGAGCTGTTTTTT.

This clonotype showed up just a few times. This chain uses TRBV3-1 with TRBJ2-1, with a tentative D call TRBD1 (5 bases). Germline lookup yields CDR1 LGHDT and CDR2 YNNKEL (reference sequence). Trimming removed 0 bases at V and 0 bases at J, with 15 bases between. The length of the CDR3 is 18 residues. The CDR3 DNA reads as TGTGCCAGCAGCCAAGAGCAGGGTATGAGGAGCTCCTACAATGAGCAGTTCTTC. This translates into CASSQEQGMRSSYNEQFF.

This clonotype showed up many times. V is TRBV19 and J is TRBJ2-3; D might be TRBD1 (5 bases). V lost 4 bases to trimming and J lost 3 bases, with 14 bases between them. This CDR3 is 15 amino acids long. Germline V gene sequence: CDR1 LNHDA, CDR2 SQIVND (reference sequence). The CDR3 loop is CASSTTVRVTDTQYF. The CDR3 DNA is TGTGCCAGTAGTACGACAGTACGGGTAACAGATACGCAGTATTTT.

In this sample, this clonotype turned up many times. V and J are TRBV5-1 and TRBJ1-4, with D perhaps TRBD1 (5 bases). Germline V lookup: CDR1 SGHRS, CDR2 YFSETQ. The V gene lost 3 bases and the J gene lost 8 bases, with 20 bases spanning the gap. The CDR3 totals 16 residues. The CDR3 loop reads CASSSADPGIGEKLFF. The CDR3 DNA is TGCGCCAGCAGCTCCGCTGATCCAGGGATTGGAGAAAAACTGTTTTTT. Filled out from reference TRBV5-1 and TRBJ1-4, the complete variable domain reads KAGVTQTPRYLIKTRGQQVTLSCSPISGHRSVSWYQQTPGQGLQFLFEYFSETQRNKGNFPGRFSGRQFSNSRSEMNVSTLELGDSALYLCASSSADPGIGEKLFFGSGTQLSVL.